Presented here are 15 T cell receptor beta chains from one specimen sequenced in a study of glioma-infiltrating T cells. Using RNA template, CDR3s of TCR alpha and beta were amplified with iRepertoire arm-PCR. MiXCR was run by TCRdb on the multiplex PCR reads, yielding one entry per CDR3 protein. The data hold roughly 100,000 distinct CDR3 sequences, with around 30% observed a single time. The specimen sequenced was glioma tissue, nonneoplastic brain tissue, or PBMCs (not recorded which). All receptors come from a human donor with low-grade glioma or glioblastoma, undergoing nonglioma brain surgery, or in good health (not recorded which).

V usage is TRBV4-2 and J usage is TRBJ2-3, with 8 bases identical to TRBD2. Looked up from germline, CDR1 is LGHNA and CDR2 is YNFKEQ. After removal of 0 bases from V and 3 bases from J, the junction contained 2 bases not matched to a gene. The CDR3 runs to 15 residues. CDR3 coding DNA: TGTGCCAGCAGCCAAGACCCGGGAGGGACAGATACGCAGTATTTT. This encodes CASSQDPGGTDTQYF.

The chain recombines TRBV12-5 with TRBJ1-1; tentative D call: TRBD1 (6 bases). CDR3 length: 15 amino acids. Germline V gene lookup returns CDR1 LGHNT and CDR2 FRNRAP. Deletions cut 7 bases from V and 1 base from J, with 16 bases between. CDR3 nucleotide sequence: TGTGCTAGTGCCGAGAGGGGGGGAGGGAACACTGAAGCTTTCTTT. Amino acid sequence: CASAERGGGNTEAFF.

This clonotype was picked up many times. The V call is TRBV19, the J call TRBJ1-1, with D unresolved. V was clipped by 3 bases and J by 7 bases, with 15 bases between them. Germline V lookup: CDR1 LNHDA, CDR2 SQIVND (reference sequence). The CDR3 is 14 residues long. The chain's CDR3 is CASSIRNSRDEAFF. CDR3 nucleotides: TGTGCCAGTAGTATCCGGAACAGCCGGGATGAAGCTTTCTTT.

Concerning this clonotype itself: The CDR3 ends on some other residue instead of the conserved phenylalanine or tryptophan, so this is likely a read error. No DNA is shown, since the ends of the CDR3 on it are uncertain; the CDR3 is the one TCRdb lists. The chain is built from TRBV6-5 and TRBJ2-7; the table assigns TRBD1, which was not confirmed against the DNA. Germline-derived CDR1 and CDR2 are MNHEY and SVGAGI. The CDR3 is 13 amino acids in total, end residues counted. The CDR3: CASGRDGAYELYS.

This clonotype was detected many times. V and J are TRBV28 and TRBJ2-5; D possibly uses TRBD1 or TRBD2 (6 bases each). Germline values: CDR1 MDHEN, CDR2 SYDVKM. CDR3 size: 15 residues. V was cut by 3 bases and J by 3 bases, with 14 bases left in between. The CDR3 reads CASSFGGPSKETQYF. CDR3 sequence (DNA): TGTGCCAGCAGTTTCGGGGGCCCCTCGAAAGAGACCCAGTACTTC. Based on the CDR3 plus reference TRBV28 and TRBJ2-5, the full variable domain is DVKVTQSSRYLVKRTGEKVFLECVQDMDHENMFWYRQDPGLGLRLIYFSYDVKMKEKGDIPEGYSVSREKKERFSLILESASTNQTSMYLCASSFGGPSKETQYFGPGTRLLVL.

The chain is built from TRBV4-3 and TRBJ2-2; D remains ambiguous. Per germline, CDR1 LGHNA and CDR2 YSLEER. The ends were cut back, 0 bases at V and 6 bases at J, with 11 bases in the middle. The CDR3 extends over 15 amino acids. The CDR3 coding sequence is TGCGCCAGCAGCCAAGACCCGACAAATCCCGGGGAGCTGTTTTTT. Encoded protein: CASSQDPTNPGELFF.

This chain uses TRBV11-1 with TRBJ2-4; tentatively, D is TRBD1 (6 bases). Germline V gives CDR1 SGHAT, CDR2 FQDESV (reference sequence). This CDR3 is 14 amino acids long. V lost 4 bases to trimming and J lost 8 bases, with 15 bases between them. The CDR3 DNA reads TGTGCCAGCAGCTCGAGACGGCAGGGGTACATTCAGTACTTC. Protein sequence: CASSSRRQGYIQYF.

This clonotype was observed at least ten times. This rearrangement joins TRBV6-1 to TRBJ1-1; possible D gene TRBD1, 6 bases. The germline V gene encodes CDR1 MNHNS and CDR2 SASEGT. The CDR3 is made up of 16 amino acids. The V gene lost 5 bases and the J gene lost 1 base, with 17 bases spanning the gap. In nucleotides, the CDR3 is TGTGCCAGCAGTTCCACGATCTGGACAGAGAACACTGAAGCTTTCTTT. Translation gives CASSSTIWTENTEAFF.

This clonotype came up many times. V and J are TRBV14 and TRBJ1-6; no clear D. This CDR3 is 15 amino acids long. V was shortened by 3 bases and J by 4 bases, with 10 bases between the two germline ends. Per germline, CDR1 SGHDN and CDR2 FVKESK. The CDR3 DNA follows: TGTGCCAGCAGCCACTGGGGAGTGTATAATTCACCCCTCCACTTT. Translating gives CASSHWGVYNSPLHF. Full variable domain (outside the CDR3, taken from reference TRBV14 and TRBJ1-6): EAGVTQFPSHSVIEKGQTVTLRCDPISGHDNLYWYRRVMGKEIKFLLHFVKESKQDESGMPNNRFLAERTGGTYSTLKVQPAELEDSGVYFCASSHWGVYNSPLHFGNGTRLTVT.

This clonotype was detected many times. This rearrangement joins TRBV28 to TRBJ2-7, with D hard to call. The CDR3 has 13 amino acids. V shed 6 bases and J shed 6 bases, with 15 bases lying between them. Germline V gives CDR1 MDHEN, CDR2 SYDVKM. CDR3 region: CASRSPPGGEQYF. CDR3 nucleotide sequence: TGTGCCAGCAGGTCCCCCCCTGGCGGCGAGCAGTACTTC.

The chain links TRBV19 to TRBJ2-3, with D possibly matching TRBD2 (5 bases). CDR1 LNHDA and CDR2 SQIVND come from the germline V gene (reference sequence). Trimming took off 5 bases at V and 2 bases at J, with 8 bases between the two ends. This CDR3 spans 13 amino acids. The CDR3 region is CASSSDFTDTQYF. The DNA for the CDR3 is TGTGCCAGTAGTTCGGACTTCACAGATACGCAGTATTTT.

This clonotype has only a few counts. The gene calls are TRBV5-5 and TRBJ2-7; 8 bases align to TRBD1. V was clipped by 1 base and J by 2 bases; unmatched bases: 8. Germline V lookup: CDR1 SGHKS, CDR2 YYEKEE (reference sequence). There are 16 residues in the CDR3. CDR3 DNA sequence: TGTGCCAGCAGCTTGCCCCCGAGGACAGGGCCCTACGAGCAGTACTTC. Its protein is CASSLPPRTGPYEQYF.

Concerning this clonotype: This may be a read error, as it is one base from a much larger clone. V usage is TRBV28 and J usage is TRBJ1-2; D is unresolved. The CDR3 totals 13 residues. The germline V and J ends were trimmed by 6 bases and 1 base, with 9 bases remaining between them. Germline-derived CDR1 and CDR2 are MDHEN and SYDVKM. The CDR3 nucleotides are TGTGCCAGCAGCCCGGGATATAACTATGGCTACACCTTC. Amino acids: CASSPGYNYGYTF.

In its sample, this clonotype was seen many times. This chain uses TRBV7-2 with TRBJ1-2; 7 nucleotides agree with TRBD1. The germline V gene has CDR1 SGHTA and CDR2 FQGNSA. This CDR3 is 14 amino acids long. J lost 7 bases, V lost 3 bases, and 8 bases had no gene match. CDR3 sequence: CASSFAGTEGGYTF. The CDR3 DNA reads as TGTGCCAGCAGCTTTGCCGGGACAGAGGGTGGCTACACCTTC.

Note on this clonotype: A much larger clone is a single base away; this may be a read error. DNA of the CDR3: TGCAGTGCCCCGCCGGCGGGGAGCACAGGTACGCAGTATTTT. The encoded protein is CSAPPAGSTGTQYF. The chain links TRBV20-1 to TRBJ2-3; D is possibly TRBD2 (6 bases). This CDR3 has 14 amino acids. The germline V gene has CDR1 DFQATT and CDR2 SNEGSKA (reference sequence).